The 32 T cell receptor beta chains below come from one sample, sequenced in a study of neurological immune-mediated disorders. Using its own MiXCR run on the 5' RACE reads, TCRdb lists one record per CDR3 protein. The sample has around 42,000 distinct CDR3 sequences, 13% seen once. As for time point: longitudinal time-point 3. The material sequenced was PBMCs. The receptors were sampled from a man aged 25 to 40 in good health.

In the case of this clonotype: A junction boundary mismatches the germline segment, possibly from a read error. The rearrangement uses TRBV5-1 and TRBJ2-7, with 9 bases that match TRBD1. CDR1 SGHRS and CDR2 YFSETQ come from the germline V gene. CDR3 length equals 15 residues. CDR3 in amino acids: CASSPRGQGFYELYF. Written as DNA, the CDR3 is TGCGCCAGCAGCCCACGGGGACAGGGATTCTACGAGCTGTACTTC.

Ten or more counts support this clonotype. V is TRBV28 and J is TRBJ2-1; D is tentatively TRBD1 or TRBD2 (5 bases each). Germline V gene sequence: CDR1 MDHEN, CDR2 SYDVKM. The CDR3 contains 17 residues. V lost 5 bases and J lost 7, with 24 bases in between. This CDR3 is CASSTTSTPGTWNEQFF. CDR3 coding DNA: TGTGCCAGCAGTACCACCTCGACCCCAGGGACCTGGAATGAGCAGTTCTTC. Drawing the rest from reference TRBV28 and TRBJ2-1, the complete variable domain is DVKVTQSSRYLVKRTGEKVFLECVQDMDHENMFWYRQDPGLGLRLIYFSYDVKMKEKGDIPEGYSVSREKKERFSLILESASTNQTSMYLCASSTTSTPGTWNEQFFGPGTRLTVL.

This clonotype occurred many times. This chain uses TRBV28 with TRBJ2-3; the match to TRBD1 covers 7 bases. The CDR3 length is 15 residues. Unmatched junction bases numbered 7, after V lost 6 bases and J lost 1 base. Germline CDR1 is MDHEN and CDR2 is SYDVKM. The CDR3 bases are TGTGCCAGCAGCGAACGCCAGGGGGGCACAGATACGCAGTATTTT. Amino acid sequence: CASSERQGGTDTQYF.

This clonotype was picked up many times. This rearrangement joins TRBV7-8 to TRBJ1-1; possible D gene TRBD1, 6 bases. CDR1 SGHVS and CDR2 FQNEAQ come from the germline V gene. V was clipped by 5 bases and J by 7 bases, with 14 bases between them. The CDR3 loop spans 13 amino acids. The CDR3 nucleotides are TGTGCCAGCAGCCCCCAGGGGCAGGGTGAAGCTTTCTTT. Protein product: CASSPQGQGEAFF.

This clonotype was found many times. V usage is TRBV24-1 and J usage is TRBJ2-1; tentatively, D is TRBD1 or TRBD2 (6 bases each). CDR3 size: 17 residues. The V and J ends lost 2 bases and 7 bases respectively, with 20 bases between them. CDR1 and CDR2 from the germline V gene are KGHDR and SFDVKD. CDR3: CATSDWAIGGGRNEQFF. The CDR3 coding sequence is TGTGCCACCAGTGATTGGGCGATAGGAGGGGGGAGGAATGAGCAGTTCTTC.

This clonotype was picked up many times. The J gene is TRBJ2-1, the V gene TRBV7-2, with 8 nucleotides matching TRBD2. V trimming: 6 bases; J trimming: 11 bases; junction bases outside the gene matches: 9. CDR1 is SGHTA and CDR2 is FQGNSA in the germline V gene. The CDR3 has 13 residues. The CDR3 reads CASSSGVAPQQFF. As DNA, the CDR3 is TGTGCCAGCAGTAGCGGGGTCGCTCCTCAGCAGTTCTTC.

The chain combines TRBV7-9 with TRBJ1-5; D possibly corresponds to TRBD1 (6 bases). The germline V gene has CDR1 SEHNR and CDR2 FQNEAQ (reference sequence). The germline V and J ends were trimmed by 0 bases and 1 base, with 19 bases remaining between them. The CDR3 runs to 19 residues. The CDR3: CASSLAGWVGGRSNQPQHF. The CDR3 DNA reads as TGTGCCAGCAGCTTAGCTGGTTGGGTAGGGGGACGGAGCAATCAGCCCCAGCATTTT.

This clonotype appeared many times. This rearrangement joins TRBV7-6 to TRBJ2-2, with unresolved D. The CDR3 sequence is 12 residues long. V was clipped by 5 bases and J by 6 bases, with 7 bases between them. Looked up from germline, CDR1 is SGHVS and CDR2 is FNYEAQ. The CDR3 here is CASSPIPGELFF. For the CDR3, the DNA is TGTGCCAGCAGCCCCATTCCCGGGGAGCTGTTTTTT.

This clonotype was counted many times. The chain employs TRBV7-2 and TRBJ2-7, with D tentatively TRBD1 (6 bases). With 4 bases removed from V and 3 bases from J, the gap between germline ends came to 19 bases. The CDR3 loop spans 16 amino acids. Germline V gene lookup returns CDR1 SGHTA and CDR2 FQGNSA. The CDR3 spells CASSYGFGRGGYEQYF. In DNA form, the CDR3 reads TGTGCCAGCAGCTATGGTTTCGGCAGGGGCGGCTACGAGCAGTACTTC.

This clonotype was detected ten times or more. The CDR3 region has the DNA TGTGCCAGCCGGAGGAGGGGTGTGGGGCCTTACTTC. It specifies CASRRRGVGPYF. This chain joins TRBV28 and TRBJ2-7, with D possibly TRBD2 on 6 matching bases. The CDR3 totals 12 residues. V shed 8 bases and J shed 13 bases, with 21 bases lying between them. Germline CDR1 is MDHEN and CDR2 is SYDVKM.

This clonotype has a count of ten or more. The chain links TRBV4-1 to TRBJ2-1, with D maybe TRBD1 (6 bases). V was shortened by 0 bases and J by 0 bases, with 12 bases between the two germline ends. The germline V gene encodes CDR1 MGHRA and CDR2 YSYEKL. The CDR3 runs 17 residues. CDR3 nucleotide sequence: TGCGCCAGCAGCCAAGAGTTTGACAGGAACTCCTACAATGAGCAGTTCTTC. The encoded protein is CASSQEFDRNSYNEQFF.

Details on this clonotype: The junction departs from the called germline gene at one end, perhaps through a read error. This rearrangement joins TRBV6-1 to TRBJ2-2, with 15 bases identical to TRBD2. Germline CDR1 reads MNHNS; CDR2 reads SASEGT. The CDR3 runs 20 residues. CDR3 residues: CASRSGGTSGRLGITWELFF. The DNA of the CDR3 is TGTGCCAGCAGATCCGGAGGGACTAGCGGGAGGTTGGGGATCACCTGGGAGCTGTTTTTT.

This sequence joins TRBV29-1 and TRBJ1-2; D call uncertain. This CDR3 is built from 11 residues. Germline V gene lookup returns CDR1 SQVTM and CDR2 ANQGSEA. With 4 bases removed from V and 6 bases from J, the gap between germline ends came to 9 bases. The chain's CDR3 is CSVVWIDGYTF. The CDR3 bases are TGCAGCGTTGTTTGGATCGATGGCTACACCTTC.

This clonotype was picked up many times. V usage is TRBV5-6 and J usage is TRBJ2-5; D remains ambiguous. The CDR3 loop spans 15 amino acids. V was clipped by 4 bases and J by 2 bases, with 15 bases between them. From germline, CDR1 is SGHDT and CDR2 YYEEEE. CDR3 in DNA: TGTGCCAGCAGCAGACTCGCGACTTGGCAAGAGACCCAGTACTTC. Translated, it gives CASSRLATWQETQYF.

This clonotype appeared many times. The V call is TRBV7-2, the J call TRBJ2-1, with 7 positions matching TRBD2. Trimming took 5 bases from V and 7 from J; bases not matched to a gene: 14. This CDR3 region has 16 residues. Looked up from germline, CDR1 is SGHTA and CDR2 is FQGNSA. The CDR3 loop is CASSLLPGGVRNEQFF. DNA of the CDR3: TGTGCCAGCAGCCTCCTCCCGGGAGGCGTGAGGAATGAGCAGTTCTTC.

This clonotype was detected many times. This chain uses TRBV24-1 with TRBJ2-7, with 10 bases fitting TRBD2. In germline, CDR1 is KGHDR, CDR2 SFDVKD. The CDR3 runs 16 residues. Trimming took 0 bases from V and 3 from J; bases not matched to a gene: 4. CDR3 amino acids: CATSDLIQREGYEQYF. The CDR3 nucleotides read TGTGCCACCAGTGATTTGATTCAGCGGGAGGGCTACGAGCAGTACTTC.

This clonotype rates as medium-sized. This chain links TRBV5-1 with TRBJ2-1, with a tentative D call TRBD1 (6 bases). The CDR3 runs to 14 residues. Trimming took 2 bases from V and 4 from J, leaving 10 bases between them. The V gene's germline CDR1 is SGHRS and CDR2 YFSETQ. CDR3 nucleotides: TGCGCCAGCAGCTTTGGACAGCCTTACAATGAGCAGTTCTTC. This sequence encodes CASSFGQPYNEQFF.

This clonotype was counted ten times or more. The genes are TRBV28 and TRBJ2-5; 8 nucleotides agree with TRBD2. Looked up from germline, CDR1 is MDHEN and CDR2 is SYDVKM. The CDR3 consists of 15 residues. V lost 3 bases and J lost 4; bases outside the gene matches: 7. The DNA of the CDR3 is TGTGCCAGCAGTTTGGTGAGCGGGAGTCCAGAGACCCAGTACTTC. Protein product: CASSLVSGSPETQYF.

At least ten counts were recorded for this clonotype. This rearrangement joins TRBV7-2 to TRBJ2-3; D uncertain. Germline-derived CDR1 and CDR2 are SGHTA and FQGNSA. V was clipped by 5 bases and J by 6 bases, with 15 bases between them. This CDR3 comprises 14 residues. CDR3 DNA sequence: TGTGCCAGCAGCAGCCCAACCCACCGGGATACGCAGTATTTT. This sequence encodes CASSSPTHRDTQYF.

This clonotype was counted ten times or more. This chain joins TRBV20-1 and TRBJ1-5; 9 bases are shared with TRBD1. This CDR3 has 15 residues. Losses at the gene ends were 4 bases for V and 1 base for J; bases not matched to a gene: 5. Looked up from germline, CDR1 is DFQATT and CDR2 is SNEGSKA (reference sequence). This chain's CDR3 is CSATQGALSNQPQHF. DNA for the CDR3: TGCAGTGCTACACAGGGGGCATTGAGCAATCAGCCCCAGCATTTT.

This clonotype was seen at least ten times. The chain uses TRBV20-1 and TRBJ2-2, with D hard to call. Germline V gene lookup returns CDR1 DFQATT and CDR2 SNEGSKA (reference sequence). V was cut by 5 bases and J by 4 bases, with 17 bases left in between. CDR3 length: 15 amino acids. The CDR3 loop is CSAPSALQVTGELFF. The DNA of the CDR3 is TGCAGTGCTCCCTCCGCCCTGCAGGTCACCGGGGAGCTGTTTTTT.

The rearrangement joins TRBV4-1 to TRBJ2-7; 9 positions match TRBD1. The CDR3 contains 17 residues. CDR1 is MGHRA, CDR2 YSYEKL, per germline. Losses at the gene ends were 3 bases for V and 5 bases for J; bases not matched to a gene: 14. The CDR3 bases are TGCGCCAGCAGCCACCCACAACCCGGGACAGGGATCAACGAGCAGTACTTC. Translated, it gives CASSHPQPGTGINEQYF.

Here the CDR3 reads CASSQGPGEGYEQYF. CDR3 in DNA: TGTGCCAGCAGCCAAGGCCCCGGGGAGGGCTACGAGCAGTACTTC. The chain has TRBV4-2 and TRBJ2-7; 7 nucleotides match TRBD2. After removal of 1 base from V and 3 bases from J, the junction contained 6 bases not matched to a gene. Per germline, CDR1 LGHNA and CDR2 YNFKEQ. The CDR3 has 15 amino acids.

The gene calls are TRBV20-1 and TRBJ2-3; 7 positions agree with TRBD2. V shed 2 bases and J 2 bases; nucleotides not matched to a gene: 4. Germline V gives CDR1 DFQATT, CDR2 SNEGSKA (reference sequence). This CDR3 region has 14 residues. The chain's CDR3 is CSARTSENTDTQYF. In DNA form, the CDR3 reads TGCAGTGCTAGAACTAGCGAAAACACAGATACGCAGTATTTT.

This clonotype was detected ten times or more. The chain employs TRBV20-1 and TRBJ2-1; 14 nucleotides line up with TRBD2. CDR1 and CDR2 from the germline V gene are DFQATT and SNEGSKA (reference sequence). V was pared by 1 base and J by 11 bases, with 13 bases of the junction left unmatched. The CDR3 runs to 17 residues. CDR3 sequence reads: CSARVPEGTSGGAQQFF. CDR3 sequence (DNA): TGCAGTGCTAGAGTTCCGGAGGGGACTAGCGGGGGCGCGCAGCAGTTCTTC.

This clonotype came up many times. The chain carries TRBV10-3 and TRBJ1-1, with D hard to call. CDR1 is ENHRY and CDR2 is SYGVKD in the germline V gene. Trimming removed 4 bases from V and 0 bases from J, with 12 bases in between. This CDR3 contains 15 residues. This chain's CDR3 is CAISAHYGVNTEAFF. Written as DNA, the CDR3 is TGTGCCATCAGTGCTCACTATGGGGTGAACACTGAAGCTTTCTTT.

There are many counts of this clonotype. The rearrangement joins TRBV10-1 to TRBJ2-2; D is ambiguous. Looked up from germline, CDR1 is WNHNN and CDR2 is SYGVQD (reference sequence). V was clipped by 0 bases and J by 7 bases, with 3 bases between them. The CDR3 totals 12 residues. DNA of the CDR3: TGCGCCAGCAGTGAGTCTTTCGGGGAGCTGTTTTTT. It codes for CASSESFGELFF.

This clonotype has at least ten counts. The CDR3 nucleotides read TGCGCCAGCAGCTTGTCGACTAACTCAAATTCACCCCTCCACTTT. Translation gives CASSLSTNSNSPLHF. This chain joins TRBV5-1 and TRBJ1-6; D is undetermined. Trimming left V 1 base short and J 7 bases short, with 12 bases between. The CDR3 length is 15 residues. Germline CDR1 SGHRS, CDR2 YFSETQ. Using reference TRBV5-1 and TRBJ1-6 for the parts outside the CDR3, the full variable domain is KAGVTQTPRYLIKTRGQQVTLSCSPISGHRSVSWYQQTPGQGLQFLFEYFSETQRNKGNFPGRFSGRQFSNSRSEMNVSTLELGDSALYLCASSLSTNSNSPLHFGNGTRLTVT.

This clonotype has a count of ten or more. This chain uses TRBV5-1 with TRBJ2-7; 8 nucleotides align to TRBD1. Germline CDR1 SGHRS, CDR2 YFSETQ. The CDR3 contains 15 residues. Trimming took 4 bases from V and 5 from J; bases not matched to a gene: 11. The CDR3: CASSRLTGGGDEQYF. The CDR3 region has the DNA TGCGCCAGCAGCCGTCTCACAGGGGGTGGGGACGAGCAGTACTTC.

This clonotype was seen at least ten times. The chain links TRBV6-1 to TRBJ2-3; no clear D gene. The CDR3 extends over 14 amino acids. Trimming removed 0 bases at V and 0 bases at J, with 4 bases between. The germline CDR1 and CDR2 sequences are MNHNS and SASEGT. The DNA of the CDR3 is TGTGCCAGCAGTGAAGCGGCGAGCACAGATACGCAGTATTTT. This gives the protein CASSEAASTDTQYF.

This clonotype was counted at least ten times. The rearrangement joins TRBV6-5 to TRBJ1-5, with D possibly TRBD1 on 5 matching bases. CDR1 is MNHEY, CDR2 SVGAGI, per germline. The CDR3 sequence is 15 residues long. The V and J ends lost 5 bases and 6 bases respectively, with 17 bases between them. CDR3 sequence (DNA): TGTGCCAGCAGTCCCAGGGAGGGTATGGGTCAGCCCCAGCATTTT. Encoded protein: CASSPREGMGQPQHF.

In its sample, this clonotype was seen many times. The rearrangement uses TRBV18 and TRBJ2-2; possible D gene TRBD1, 6 bases. The CDR3 runs 13 residues. The V end lost 8 bases, the J end lost 6 bases, and 13 bases lay between the germline ends. Germline V gene data show CDR1 as KGHSH and CDR2 as LQKENI. DNA of the CDR3: TGTGCCAGCAACACTCCAGGGGCCGGGGAGCTGTTTTTT. It encodes CASNTPGAGELFF.